This TCR beta chain was captured by sequencing in a study of breast tumors, draining lymph nodes, adjacent tissues. Regarding the study as a whole: That most tumor T cells come from lymph nodes remained unproven.

The lymph nodes were axillary draining lymph nodes from breast cancer patients. This clonotype was seen ten or more times. As yet, its antigen is unknown. TCRdb re-called the multiplex PCR reads through MiXCR, storing one row per CDR3 protein. The sample consists of 80,000 to 130,000 distinct CDR3 sequences, roughly 20% of them appearing once. Sample: axillary lymph node tissue. The source of this sequence is a female donor with breast cancer. Some clones in this sample may be carry-over from other donors' samples.

CDR3 sequence: CASSDNAGSTDTQYF. CDR3 nucleotide sequence: TGTGCCAGCAGTGATAATGCAGGAAGCACAGATACGCAGTATTTT. The chain recombines TRBV6-1 with TRBJ2-3; D is undetermined. The CDR3 runs to 15 residues. Per germline, CDR1 MNHNS and CDR2 SASEGT. V was cut by 3 bases and J by 0 bases, with 10 bases left in between.